This T cell receptor beta chain was sequenced during a study of monozygotic twins with inflammatory bowel disease. Germline V CDR1 and CDR2: LGHDT, YNNKEL (reference sequence). The CDR3 covers 14 residues. Every TCR library consumed 3,000 to 4,500 ng of total RNA. cDNA was produced in eight separate reactions per sample. TCRdb reworked the 5' RACE reads into one entry per CDR3 protein, no DNA. The sample includes under 130,000 distinct CDR3 sequences. Study findings and constraints: The inverse Simpson measure of TCRbeta diversity was lower in IBD patients than in healthy co-twins.

Worth noting for this clonotype: Its antigen is not known.

The clonotype originates from a human donor with ulcerative colitis or Crohn's disease, or a healthy co-twin of an affected twin (not recorded which). The genes are TRBV3-1 and TRBJ2-1; TCRdb picks TRBD2, but there is no DNA to check that call. Material for sequencing was blood. Here the CDR3 reads CASSQVLAGPRQFF.